This is a list of T cell receptor beta chains from one sample in a study of OX40 agonist ivuxolimab in advanced cancers. The protocol was immunoSEQ multiplex PCR, while the TCRdb copy is restricted to in-frame clones and leaves out a portion. This sample has around 76,000 clones, with around 90% found just once. This material consisted of CD4+ or CD8+ T cells sorted from blood, taken in a trial of the OX40 agonist ivuxolimab. These receptors came from an adult with an advanced solid tumor such as melanoma, head and neck, liver or kidney cancer. Both conserved end residues are part of each CDR3. A D gene is named only where the DNA matches it firmly. Rows give clone size only sometimes, using once, few, many, or a class for an expanded clone.

v_call	clone_size	cdr3_length	d_call	j_call	cdr3_nt	cdr3_aa
TRBV29-1	NA	13	TRBD1	TRBJ2-7	TGCAGCGTTCGTACAGGGGGTTTGAACGAGCAGTACTTC	CSVRTGGLNEQYF
TRBV6-5	NA	11	NA	TRBJ1-1	TGTGCCAGCGGGCGACATTCCGAAGCTTTCTTT	CASGRHSEAFF
TRBV30	NA	16	TRBD1	TRBJ1-5	TGTGCCTGGAGCCTCCAACCCGGGACAGGGGGTCAGCCCCAGCATTTT	CAWSLQPGTGGQPQHF
TRBV29-1	NA	15	NA	TRBJ2-6	TGCAGCGTTGAGAACCAGAACTCTGGGGCCAACGTCCTAACTTTC	CSVENQNSGANVLTF
TRBV7-8	once	15	TRBD2	TRBJ2-3	TGTGCCAGCACCTACTCCCCAGCGGGAGGTGATACGCAGTATTTT	CASTYSPAGGDTQYF
TRBV27	NA	13	NA	TRBJ1-2	TGTGCCAGCAGTTTATATGGGGACTATGGCTACACCTTC	CASSLYGDYGYTF
TRBV7-9	NA	14	NA	TRBJ2-3	TGTGCCAGCAGCCGACCATCAAGACAGACCACGCAGTATTTT	CASSRPSRQTTQYF
TRBV6-1	NA	14	NA	TRBJ1-5	TGTGCCAGCAGTGATTGGGGAGGCAATCAGCCCCAGCATTTT	CASSDWGGNQPQHF
TRBV2	NA	17	TRBD1	TRBJ1-6	TGTGCCAGCAGTGAAGCTCGCGGGACAGGAAATAATTCACCCCTCCACTTT	CASSEARGTGNNSPLHF
TRBV7-2	once	15	NA	TRBJ2-7	TGTGCCAGCAGCTGGGTACGGGACGGGTCCTACGAGCAGTACTTC	CASSWVRDGSYEQYF